The TCR beta chain described here comes from a study of T cells in women clearing cervical HPV infection. Study context: Case blood drawn at lesion detection; control blood after infection cleared. Overall study results and limits: CIN3+ cases had significantly higher TCR richness than controls; evenness did not differ.

TCRdb's copy holds only in-frame clones and misses some; the assay was immunoSEQ multiplex PCR. The table for this sample gives 25,000 to 35,000 clones. Concerning this clone itself: Its specificity is not known. The read falls 3 residues short of the CDR3 end, and the missing part is taken from the germline J gene.

The germline V and J ends were trimmed by 3 bases and 1 base, with 7 bases remaining between them. This CDR3 comprises 13 residues. Germline V CDR1 and CDR2: LNHDA, SQIVND (reference sequence). The chain recombines TRBV19 with TRBJ2-7, with D unresolved. The sequenced sample consisted of blood buffy coat. The receptor was derived from a woman between 18 and 75 years old with a cervical HPV16 infection that either progressed to CIN3+ or cleared (not recorded which). Partial CDR3 DNA: TGTGCCAGTAGTATCACTATTTCCTACGAG. Protein: CASSITISYE. The entire CDR3 protein is CASSITISYEQYF. Combining the CDR3 with reference TRBV19 and TRBJ2-7 gives the whole variable domain DGGITQSPKYLFRKEGQNVTLSCEQNLNHDAMYWYRQDPGQGLRLIYYSQIVNDFQKGDIAEGYSVSREKKESFPLTVTSAQKNPTAFYLCASSITISYEQYFGPGTRLTVT.